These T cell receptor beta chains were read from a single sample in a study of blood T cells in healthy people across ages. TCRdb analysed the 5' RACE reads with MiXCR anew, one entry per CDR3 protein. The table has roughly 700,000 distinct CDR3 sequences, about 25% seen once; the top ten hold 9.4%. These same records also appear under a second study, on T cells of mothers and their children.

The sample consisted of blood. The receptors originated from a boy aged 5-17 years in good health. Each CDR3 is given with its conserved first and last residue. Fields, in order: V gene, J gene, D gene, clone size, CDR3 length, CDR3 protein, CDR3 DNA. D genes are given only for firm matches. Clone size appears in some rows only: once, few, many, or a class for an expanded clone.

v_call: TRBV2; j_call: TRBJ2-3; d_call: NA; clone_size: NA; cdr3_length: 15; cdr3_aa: CASAYMEFGTDTQYF; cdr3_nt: TGTGCCAGCGCTTATATGGAGTTTGGGACAGATACGCAGTATTTT
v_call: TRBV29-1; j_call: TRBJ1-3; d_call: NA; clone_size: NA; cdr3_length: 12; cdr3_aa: CSVKASGNTIYF; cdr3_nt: TGCAGCGTTAAAGCTTCTGGAAACACCATATATTTT
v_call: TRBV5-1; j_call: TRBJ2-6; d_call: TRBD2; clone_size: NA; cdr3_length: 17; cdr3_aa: CASSLERGISGANVLTF; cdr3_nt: TGCGCCAGCAGCTTGGAGCGGGGGATCTCTGGGGCCAACGTCCTGACTTTC
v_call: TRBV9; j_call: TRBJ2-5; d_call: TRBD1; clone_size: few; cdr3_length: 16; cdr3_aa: CASSPGTGFGQETQYF; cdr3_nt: TGTGCCAGCAGCCCCGGGACAGGGTTTGGGCAAGAGACCCAGTACTTC
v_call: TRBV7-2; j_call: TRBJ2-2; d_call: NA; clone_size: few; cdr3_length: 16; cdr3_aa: CASSFKADFNTGELFF; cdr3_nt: TGTGCCAGCAGCTTTAAGGCAGACTTCAACACCGGGGAGCTGTTTTTT
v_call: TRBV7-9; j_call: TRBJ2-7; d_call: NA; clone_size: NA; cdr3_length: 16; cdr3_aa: CASSLHPEGVGYEQYF; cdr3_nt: TGTGCCAGCAGCTTACACCCTGAAGGAGTAGGCTACGAGCAGTACTTC
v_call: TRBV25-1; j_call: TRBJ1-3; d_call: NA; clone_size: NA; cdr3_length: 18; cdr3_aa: CASSEFFSDGDSGNTIYF; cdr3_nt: TGTGCCAGCAGTGAATTTTTTTCCGACGGTGACTCTGGGAACACCATATATTTT
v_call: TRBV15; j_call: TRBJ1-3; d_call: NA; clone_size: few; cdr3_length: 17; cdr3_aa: CATSRDRLLSSGNTIYF; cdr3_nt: TGTGCCACCAGCAGAGATAGACTTCTGAGCTCTGGAAACACCATATATTTT
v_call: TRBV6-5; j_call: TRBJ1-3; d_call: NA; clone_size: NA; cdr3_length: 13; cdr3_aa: CASSSSSGNTIYF; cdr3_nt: TGTGCCAGCAGTTCGAGCTCTGGAAACACCATATATTTT
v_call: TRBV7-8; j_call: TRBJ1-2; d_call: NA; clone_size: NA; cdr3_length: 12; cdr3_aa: CASSSTHYGYTF; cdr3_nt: TGTGCCAGCAGCTCAACCCACTATGGCTACACCTTC
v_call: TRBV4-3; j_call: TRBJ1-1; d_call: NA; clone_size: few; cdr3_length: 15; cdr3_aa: CASSQDRGVGTEAFF; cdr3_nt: TGCGCCAGCAGCCAAGATCGCGGGGTTGGTACTGAAGCTTTCTTT
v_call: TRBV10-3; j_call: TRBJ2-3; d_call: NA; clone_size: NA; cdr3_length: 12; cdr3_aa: CAISPGADTQYF; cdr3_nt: TGTGCCATCAGTCCAGGGGCAGATACGCAGTATTTT
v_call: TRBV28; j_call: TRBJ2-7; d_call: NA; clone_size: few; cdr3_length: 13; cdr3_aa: CASSPGFTYEQYF; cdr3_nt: TGTGCCAGCAGTCCAGGGTTCACCTACGAGCAGTACTTC
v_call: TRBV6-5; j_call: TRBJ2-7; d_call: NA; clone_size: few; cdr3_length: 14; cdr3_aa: CASSLISSSYEQYF; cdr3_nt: TGTGCCAGCAGTCTAATTTCTAGCTCCTACGAGCAGTACTTC
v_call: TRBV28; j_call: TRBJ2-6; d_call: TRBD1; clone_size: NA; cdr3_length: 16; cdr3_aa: CASSSQGAGGANVLTF; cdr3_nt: TGTGCCAGCAGTAGTCAGGGGGCCGGAGGGGCCAACGTCCTGACTTTC
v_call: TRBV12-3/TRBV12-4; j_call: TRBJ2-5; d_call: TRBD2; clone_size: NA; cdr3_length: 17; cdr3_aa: CASSSSSGGSARETQYF; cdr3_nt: TGTGCCAGCAGCTCGTCTAGCGGGGGGTCAGCGCGAGAGACCCAGTACTTC
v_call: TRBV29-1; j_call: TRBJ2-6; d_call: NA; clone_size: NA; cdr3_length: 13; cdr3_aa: CSVERPGANVLTF; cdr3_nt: TGCAGCGTGGAAAGACCGGGGGCCAACGTCCTGACTTTC
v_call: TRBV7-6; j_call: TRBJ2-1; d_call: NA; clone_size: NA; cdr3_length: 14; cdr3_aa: CASSRRASANEQFF; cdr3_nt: TGTGCCAGCAGTCGTCGGGCTAGCGCCAATGAGCAGTTCTTC
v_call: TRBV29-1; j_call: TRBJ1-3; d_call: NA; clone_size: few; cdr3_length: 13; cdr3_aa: CSARGVSGNTIYF; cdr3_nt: TGCAGCGCCCGAGGCGTATCTGGAAACACCATATATTTT
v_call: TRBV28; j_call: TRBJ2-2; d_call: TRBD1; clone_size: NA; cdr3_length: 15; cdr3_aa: CASSLQGADTGELFF; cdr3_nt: TGTGCCAGCAGTCTCCAGGGGGCCGACACCGGGGAGCTGTTTTTT
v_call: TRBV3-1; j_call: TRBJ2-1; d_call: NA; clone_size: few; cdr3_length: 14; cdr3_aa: CASSQDRRTDEQFF; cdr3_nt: TGTGCCAGCAGCCAAGACCGCAGAACAGATGAGCAGTTCTTC
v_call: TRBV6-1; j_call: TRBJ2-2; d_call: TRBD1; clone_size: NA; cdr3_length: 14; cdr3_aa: CASSGDRVDGELFF; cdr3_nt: TGTGCCAGCAGTGGGGACAGGGTGGACGGGGAGCTGTTTTTT
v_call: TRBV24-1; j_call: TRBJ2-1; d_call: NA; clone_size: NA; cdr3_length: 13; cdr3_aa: CATSDLSEGEQFF; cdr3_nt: TGTGCCACCAGTGATTTGTCAGAAGGTGAGCAGTTCTTC
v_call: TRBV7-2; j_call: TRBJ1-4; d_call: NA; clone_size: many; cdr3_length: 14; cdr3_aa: CASSLYGANEKLFF; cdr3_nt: TGTGCCAGCAGCTTATACGGGGCTAATGAAAAACTGTTTTTT
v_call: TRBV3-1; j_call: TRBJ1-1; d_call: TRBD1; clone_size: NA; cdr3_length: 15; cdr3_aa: CASSPRTGPNTEAFF; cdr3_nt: TGTGCCAGCAGCCCACGGACAGGGCCGAACACTGAAGCTTTCTTT
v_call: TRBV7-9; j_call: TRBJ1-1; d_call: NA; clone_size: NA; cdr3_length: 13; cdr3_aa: CASSFGASTEAFF; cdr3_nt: TGTGCCAGCAGCTTTGGGGCAAGCACTGAAGCTTTCTTT
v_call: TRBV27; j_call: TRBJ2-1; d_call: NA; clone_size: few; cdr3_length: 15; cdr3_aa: CASSNSGYSYNEQFF; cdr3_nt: TGTGCCAGCAGCAACAGCGGTTACTCCTACAATGAGCAGTTCTTC
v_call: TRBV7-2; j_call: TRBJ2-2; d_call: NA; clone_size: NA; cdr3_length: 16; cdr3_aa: CASSLTGRASTGELFF; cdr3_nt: TGTGCCAGCAGCTTAACTGGACGAGCGAGCACCGGGGAGCTGTTTTTT
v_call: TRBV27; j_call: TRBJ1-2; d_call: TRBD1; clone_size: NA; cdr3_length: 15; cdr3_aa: CASSPAWTGNYGYTF; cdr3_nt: TGTGCCAGCAGTCCCGCCTGGACAGGGAACTATGGCTACACCTTC
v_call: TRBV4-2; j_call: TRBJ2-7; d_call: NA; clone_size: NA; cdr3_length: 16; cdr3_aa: CASSQVIGRDGDEQYF; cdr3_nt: TGTGCCAGCAGCCAAGTTATCGGGCGTGACGGGGACGAGCAGTACTTC
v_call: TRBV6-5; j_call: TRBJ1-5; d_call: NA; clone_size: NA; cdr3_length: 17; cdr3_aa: CASVGGQGHKQNQPQHF; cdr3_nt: TGTGCCAGCGTTGGGGGGCAGGGCCATAAACAGAATCAGCCCCAGCATTTT
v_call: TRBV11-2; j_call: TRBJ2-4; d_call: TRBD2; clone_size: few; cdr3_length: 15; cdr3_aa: CASSGTSGSESPQYF; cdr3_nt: TGTGCCAGCAGCGGGACTAGCGGGAGTGAATCACCTCAGTACTTC
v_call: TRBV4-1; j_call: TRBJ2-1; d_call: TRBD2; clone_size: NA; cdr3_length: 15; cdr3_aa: CASSQVSGRTLEQFF; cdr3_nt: TGCGCCAGCAGCCAAGTGAGCGGGAGAACACTGGAGCAGTTCTTC
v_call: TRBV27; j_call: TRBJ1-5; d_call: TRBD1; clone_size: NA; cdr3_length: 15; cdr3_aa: CASSRTAGDSQPQHF; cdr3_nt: TGTGCCAGCAGTCGAACGGCAGGGGACAGTCAGCCCCAGCATTTT
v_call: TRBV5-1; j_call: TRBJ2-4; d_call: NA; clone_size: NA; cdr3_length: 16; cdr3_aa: CASSLGSGLAKNIQYF; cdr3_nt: TGCGCCAGCAGCCTCGGGTCGGGATTAGCCAAAAACATTCAGTACTTC
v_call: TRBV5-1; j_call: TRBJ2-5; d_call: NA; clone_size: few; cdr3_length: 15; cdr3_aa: CASNSMGAREETQYF; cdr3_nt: TGCGCCAGCAACTCCATGGGGGCGCGGGAAGAGACCCAGTACTTC
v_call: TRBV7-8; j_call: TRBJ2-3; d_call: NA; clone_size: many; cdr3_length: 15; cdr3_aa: CASRPKGKGTDTQYF; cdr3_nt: TGTGCCAGCAGACCAAAAGGCAAGGGCACAGATACGCAGTATTTT
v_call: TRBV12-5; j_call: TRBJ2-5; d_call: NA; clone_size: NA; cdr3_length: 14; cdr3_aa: CASGLSTLVETQCF; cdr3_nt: TGTGCTAGTGGTTTGTCAACCTTAGTGGAGACCCAGTGCTTC
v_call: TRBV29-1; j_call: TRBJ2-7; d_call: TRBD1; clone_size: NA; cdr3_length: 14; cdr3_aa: CSVYGTGALDEQYF; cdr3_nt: TGCAGCGTTTATGGGACAGGGGCTTTGGACGAGCAGTACTTC
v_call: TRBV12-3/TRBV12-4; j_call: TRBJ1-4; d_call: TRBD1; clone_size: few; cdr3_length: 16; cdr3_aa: CASSNGQGATNEKLFF; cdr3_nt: TGTGCCAGCAGCAATGGACAGGGAGCAACTAATGAAAAACTGTTTTTT
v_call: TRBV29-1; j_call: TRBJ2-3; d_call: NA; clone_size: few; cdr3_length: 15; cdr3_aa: CSVDLRAIPTDTQYF; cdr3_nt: TGCAGCGTTGATCTGCGGGCGATCCCCACAGATACGCAGTATTTT
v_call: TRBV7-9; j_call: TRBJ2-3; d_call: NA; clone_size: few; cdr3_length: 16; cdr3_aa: CASSAFRQAQSDTQYF; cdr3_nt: TGTGCCAGCAGCGCCTTCCGACAGGCACAGTCCGATACGCAGTATTTT
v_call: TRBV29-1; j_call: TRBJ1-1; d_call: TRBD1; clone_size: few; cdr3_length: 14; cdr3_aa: CSVRTGLVVTEAFF; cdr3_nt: TGCAGCGTCCGGACAGGGTTGGTTGTCACTGAAGCTTTCTTT